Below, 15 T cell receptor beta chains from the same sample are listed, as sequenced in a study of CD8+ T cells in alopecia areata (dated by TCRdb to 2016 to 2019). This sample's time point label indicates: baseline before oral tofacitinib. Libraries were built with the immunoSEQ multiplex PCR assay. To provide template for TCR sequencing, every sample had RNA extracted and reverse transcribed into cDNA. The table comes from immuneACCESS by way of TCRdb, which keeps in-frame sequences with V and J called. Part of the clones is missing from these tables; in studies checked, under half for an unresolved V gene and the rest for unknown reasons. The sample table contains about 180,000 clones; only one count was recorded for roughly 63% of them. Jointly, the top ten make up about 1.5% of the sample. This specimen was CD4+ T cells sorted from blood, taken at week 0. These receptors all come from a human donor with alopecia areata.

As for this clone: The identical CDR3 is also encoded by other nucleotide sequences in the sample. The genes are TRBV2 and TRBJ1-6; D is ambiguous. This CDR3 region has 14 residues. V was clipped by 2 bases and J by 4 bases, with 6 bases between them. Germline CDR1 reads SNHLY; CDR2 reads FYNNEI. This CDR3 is CASSEPGYNSPLHF. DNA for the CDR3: TGTGCCAGCAGTGAACCCGGATATAATTCACCCCTCCACTTT. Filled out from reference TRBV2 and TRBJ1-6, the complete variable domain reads EPEVTQTPSHQVTQMGQEVILRCVPISNHLYFYWYRQILGQKVEFLVSFYNNEISEKSEIFDDQFSVERPDGSNFTLKIRSTKLEDSAMYFCASSEPGYNSPLHFGNGTRLTVT.

DNA of the CDR3: TGCGCCAGCAGTCCCGGCGGAGATAGGGCGAAGCCCACTGAAGCTTTCTTT. Residues: CASSPGGDRAKPTEAFF. The V and J genes are TRBV5-1 and TRBJ1-1; D is unclear. The CDR3 totals 17 residues. V lost 5 bases to trimming and J lost 4 bases, with 24 bases between them. CDR1 and CDR2 (germline): SGHRS, YFSETQ.

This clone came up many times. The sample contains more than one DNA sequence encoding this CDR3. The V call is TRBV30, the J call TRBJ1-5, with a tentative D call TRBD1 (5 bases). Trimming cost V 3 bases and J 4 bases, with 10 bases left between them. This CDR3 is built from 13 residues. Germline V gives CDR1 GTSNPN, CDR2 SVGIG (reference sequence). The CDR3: CAWSGGDNQPQHF. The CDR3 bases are TGTGCCTGGAGCGGGGGTGATAATCAGCCCCAGCATTTT.

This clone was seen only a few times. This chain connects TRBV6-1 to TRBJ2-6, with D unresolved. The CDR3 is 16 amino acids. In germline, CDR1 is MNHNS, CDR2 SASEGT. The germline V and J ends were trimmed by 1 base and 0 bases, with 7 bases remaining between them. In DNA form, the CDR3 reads TGTGCCAGCAGTGAAGGGGATTTCTCTGGGGCCAACGTCCTGACTTTC. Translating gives CASSEGDFSGANVLTF.

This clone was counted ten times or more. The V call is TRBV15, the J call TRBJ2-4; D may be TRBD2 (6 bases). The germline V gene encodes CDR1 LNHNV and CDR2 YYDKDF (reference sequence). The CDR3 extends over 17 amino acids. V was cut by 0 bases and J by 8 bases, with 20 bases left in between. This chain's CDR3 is CATSRDSLSRGYDIQYF. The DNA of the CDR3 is TGTGCCACCAGCAGAGACAGCCTTTCGCGGGGTTACGACATTCAGTACTTC.

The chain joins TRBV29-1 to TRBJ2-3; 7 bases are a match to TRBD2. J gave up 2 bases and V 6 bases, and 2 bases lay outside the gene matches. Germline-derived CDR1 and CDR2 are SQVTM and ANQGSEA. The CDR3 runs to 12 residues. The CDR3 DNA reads TGCAGCGTGGGACTATTCACAGATACGCAGTATTTT. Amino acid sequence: CSVGLFTDTQYF.

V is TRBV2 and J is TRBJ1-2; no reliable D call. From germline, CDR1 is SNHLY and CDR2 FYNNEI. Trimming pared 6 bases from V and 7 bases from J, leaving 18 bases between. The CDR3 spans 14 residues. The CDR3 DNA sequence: TGTGCCAGCAGCAACCCACTTCGAGGTCCTGGCTACACCTTC. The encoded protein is CASSNPLRGPGYTF.

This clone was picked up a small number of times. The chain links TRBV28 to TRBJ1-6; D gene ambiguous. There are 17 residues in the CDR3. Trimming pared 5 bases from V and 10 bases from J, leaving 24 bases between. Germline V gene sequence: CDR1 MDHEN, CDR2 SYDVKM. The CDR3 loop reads CASSLPGLGKVGSPLHF. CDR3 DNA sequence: TGTGCCAGCAGTCTCCCGGGGTTAGGGAAGGTGGGATCACCCCTCCACTTT.

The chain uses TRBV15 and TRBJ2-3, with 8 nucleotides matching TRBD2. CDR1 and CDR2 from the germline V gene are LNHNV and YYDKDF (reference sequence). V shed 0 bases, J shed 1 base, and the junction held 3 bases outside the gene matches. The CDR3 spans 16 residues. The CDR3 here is CATSRDQGLGTDTQYF. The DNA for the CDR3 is TGTGCCACCAGCAGAGATCAGGGACTAGGCACAGATACGCAGTATTTT.

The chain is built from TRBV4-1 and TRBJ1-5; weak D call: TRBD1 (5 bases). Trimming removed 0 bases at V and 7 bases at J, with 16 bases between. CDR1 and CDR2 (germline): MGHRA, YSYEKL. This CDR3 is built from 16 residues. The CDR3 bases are TGCGCCAGCAGCCAAGAAGGTTCAGGGTTTTTGCAGCCCCAGCATTTT. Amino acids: CASSQEGSGFLQPQHF.

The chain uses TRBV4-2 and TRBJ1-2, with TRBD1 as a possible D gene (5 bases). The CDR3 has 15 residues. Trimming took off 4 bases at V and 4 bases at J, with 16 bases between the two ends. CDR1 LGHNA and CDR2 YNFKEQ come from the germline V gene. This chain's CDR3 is CASSPYDSTPYGYTF. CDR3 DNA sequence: TGTGCCAGCAGCCCATATGACAGCACTCCCTATGGCTACACCTTC.

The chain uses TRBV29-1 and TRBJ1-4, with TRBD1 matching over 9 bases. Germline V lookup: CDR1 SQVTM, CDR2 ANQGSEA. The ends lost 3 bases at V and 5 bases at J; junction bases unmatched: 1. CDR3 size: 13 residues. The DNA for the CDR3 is TGCAGCGTTGATGGGACAGGGAATGAAAAACTGTTTTTT. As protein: CSVDGTGNEKLFF.

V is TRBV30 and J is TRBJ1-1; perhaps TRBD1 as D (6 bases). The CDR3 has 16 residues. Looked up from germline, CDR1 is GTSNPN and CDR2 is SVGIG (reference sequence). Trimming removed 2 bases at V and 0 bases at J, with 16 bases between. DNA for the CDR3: TGTGCCTGGAGTTACATTCTGGGGGCCTTGAACACTGAAGCTTTCTTT. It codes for CAWSYILGALNTEAFF.

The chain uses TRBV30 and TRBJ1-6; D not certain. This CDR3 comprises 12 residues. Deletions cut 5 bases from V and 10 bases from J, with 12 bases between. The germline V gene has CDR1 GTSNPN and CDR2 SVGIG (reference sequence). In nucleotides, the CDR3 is TGTGCCTGGGAGGGCAGAGGATCACCCCTCCACTTT. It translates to CAWEGRGSPLHF.

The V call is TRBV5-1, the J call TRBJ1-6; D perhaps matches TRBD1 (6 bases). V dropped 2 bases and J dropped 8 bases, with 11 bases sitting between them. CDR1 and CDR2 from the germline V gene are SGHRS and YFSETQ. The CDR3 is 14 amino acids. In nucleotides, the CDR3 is TGCGCCAGCAGCTTCGGGGGCACTGATTCACCCCTCCACTTT. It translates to CASSFGGTDSPLHF.